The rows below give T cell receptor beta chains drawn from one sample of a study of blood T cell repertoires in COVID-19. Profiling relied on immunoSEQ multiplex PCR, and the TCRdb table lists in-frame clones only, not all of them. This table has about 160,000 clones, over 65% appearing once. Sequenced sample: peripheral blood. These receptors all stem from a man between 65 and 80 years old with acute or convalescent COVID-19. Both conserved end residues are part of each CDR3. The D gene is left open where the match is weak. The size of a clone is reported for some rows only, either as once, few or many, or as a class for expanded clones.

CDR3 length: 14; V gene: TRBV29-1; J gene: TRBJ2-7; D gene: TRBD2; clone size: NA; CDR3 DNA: TGCAGCGTTGCCGCGGGACTAGGTAGGGACGAGCAGTACTTC; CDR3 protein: CSVAAGLGRDEQYF
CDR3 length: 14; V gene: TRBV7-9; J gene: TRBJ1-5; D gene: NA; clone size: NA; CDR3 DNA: TGTGCCAGCAGCCCAATCCATAGCAATCAGCCCCAGCATTTT; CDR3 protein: CASSPIHSNQPQHF
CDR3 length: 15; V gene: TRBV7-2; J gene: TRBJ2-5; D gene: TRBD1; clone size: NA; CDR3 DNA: TGTGCCAGCAGCCCCCCCGGGACAGCCTCGGAGACCCAGTACTTC; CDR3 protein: CASSPPGTASETQYF
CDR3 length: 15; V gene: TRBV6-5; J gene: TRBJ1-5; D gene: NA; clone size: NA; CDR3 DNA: TGTGCCAGCAGCCAGGAGGGTTATAGCAATCAGCCCCAGCATTTT; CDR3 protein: CASSQEGYSNQPQHF
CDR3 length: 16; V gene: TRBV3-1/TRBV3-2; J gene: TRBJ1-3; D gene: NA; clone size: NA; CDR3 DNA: TGTGCCAGCAGCCAAGTTCGAGGCCTTCGGGTAAACACCATATATTTT; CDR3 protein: CASSQVRGLRVNTIYF
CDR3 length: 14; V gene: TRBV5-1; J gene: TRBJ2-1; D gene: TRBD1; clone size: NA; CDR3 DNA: TGCGCCAGCAGCTCTATGACAGGGTTCAATGAGCAGTTCTTC; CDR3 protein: CASSSMTGFNEQFF
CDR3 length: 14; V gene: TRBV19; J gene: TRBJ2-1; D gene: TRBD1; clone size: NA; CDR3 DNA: TGTGCCAGCCGGAAGGGGACAGTTGGTAATGAGCAGTTCTTC; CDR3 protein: CASRKGTVGNEQFF
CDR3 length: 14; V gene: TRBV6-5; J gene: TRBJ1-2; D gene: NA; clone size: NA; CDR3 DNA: TGTGCCAGCACCTCCCAACAGGGAACCTATGGCTACACCTTC; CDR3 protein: CASTSQQGTYGYTF
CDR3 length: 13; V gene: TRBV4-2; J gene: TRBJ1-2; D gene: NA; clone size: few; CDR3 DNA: TGTGCCAGCAGCCCGCAGGGTATCGGTGGCTACACCTTC; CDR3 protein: CASSPQGIGGYTF
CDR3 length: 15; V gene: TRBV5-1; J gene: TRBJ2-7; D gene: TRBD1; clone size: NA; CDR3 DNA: TGCGCCAGCAGCGGCACCGGACAGGGGAAGTACGAGCAGTACTTC; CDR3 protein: CASSGTGQGKYEQYF
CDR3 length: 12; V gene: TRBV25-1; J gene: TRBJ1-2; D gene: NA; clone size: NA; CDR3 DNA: TGTGCCAGCAGTAACAGCAACTATGGCTACACCTTC; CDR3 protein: CASSNSNYGYTF
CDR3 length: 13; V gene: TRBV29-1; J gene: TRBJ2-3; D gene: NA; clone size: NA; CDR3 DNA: TGCAGCGTTGGTCCTAGCACAGCAGATACGCAGTATTTT; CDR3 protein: CSVGPSTADTQYF
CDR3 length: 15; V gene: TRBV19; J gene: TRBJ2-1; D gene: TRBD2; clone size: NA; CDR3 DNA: TGTGCCAGTAGCATAGCGGGAGGCCCCTACAATGAGCAGTTCTTC; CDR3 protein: CASSIAGGPYNEQFF
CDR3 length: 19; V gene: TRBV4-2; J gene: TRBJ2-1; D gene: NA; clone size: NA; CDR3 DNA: TGTGCCAGCAGCCTCCGAGCTGATGCGTCTGCCGATTCCTACAATGAGCAGTTCTTC; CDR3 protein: CASSLRADASADSYNEQFF
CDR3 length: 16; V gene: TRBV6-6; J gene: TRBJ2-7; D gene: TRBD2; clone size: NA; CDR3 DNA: TGTGCCAGCAGTCCCTGGGGAGCGGGGGTGTCCTACGAGCAGTACTTC; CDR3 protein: CASSPWGAGVSYEQYF
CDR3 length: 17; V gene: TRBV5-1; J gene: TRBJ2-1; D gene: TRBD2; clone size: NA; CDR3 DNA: TGCGCCAGCAGCTTGGTGGCTCATGAGACTAGCGGGGGTGAGCAGTTCTTC; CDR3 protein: CASSLVAHETSGGEQFF
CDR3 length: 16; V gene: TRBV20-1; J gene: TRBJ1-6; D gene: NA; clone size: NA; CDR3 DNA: TGCAGTGCTAGTGGGTTTGGTAGCTCCTATAATTCACCCCTCCACTTT; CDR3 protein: CSASGFGSSYNSPLHF
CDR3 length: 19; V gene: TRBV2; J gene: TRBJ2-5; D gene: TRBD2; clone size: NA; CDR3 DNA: TGTGCCAGCAGTGATTGGTCAGCGGGGGGCGGCAGGGGAGGAGAGACCCAGTACTTC; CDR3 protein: CASSDWSAGGGRGGETQYF
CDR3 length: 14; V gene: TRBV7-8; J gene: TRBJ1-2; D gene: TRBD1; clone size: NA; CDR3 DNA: TGTGCCAGCAGCGCAAGGACAGGGGAGGGTGGCTACACCTTC; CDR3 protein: CASSARTGEGGYTF
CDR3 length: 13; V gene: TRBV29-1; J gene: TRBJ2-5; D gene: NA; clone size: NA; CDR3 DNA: TGCAGCGCCGACTCCGCCGGAGGAGAGACCCAGTACTTC; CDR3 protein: CSADSAGGETQYF
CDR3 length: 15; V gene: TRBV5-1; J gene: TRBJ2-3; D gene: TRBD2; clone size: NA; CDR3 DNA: TGCGCCAGCAGCTTGGATAGCGGGAGAGCAGATACGCAGTATTTT; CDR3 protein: CASSLDSGRADTQYF
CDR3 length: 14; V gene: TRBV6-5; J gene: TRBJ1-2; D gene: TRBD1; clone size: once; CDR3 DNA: TGTGCCAGCAGGACGACAGGGGGCGGCTATGGCTACACCTTC; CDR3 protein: CASRTTGGGYGYTF
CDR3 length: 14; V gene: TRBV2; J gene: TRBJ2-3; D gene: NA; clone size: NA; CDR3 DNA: TGTGCCAGCAGGAGGGACTCGACCACAGATACGCAGTATTTT; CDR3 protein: CASRRDSTTDTQYF
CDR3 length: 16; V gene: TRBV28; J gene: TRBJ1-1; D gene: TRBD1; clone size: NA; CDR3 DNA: TGTGCCAGCACCCCTTTCCCCCCAACAGGGGAGCCTGAAGCTTTCTTT; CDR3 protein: CASTPFPPTGEPEAFF
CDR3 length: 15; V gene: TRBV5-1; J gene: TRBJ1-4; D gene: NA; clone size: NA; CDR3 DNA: TGCGCCAGCAGCCAGACGGGGGAGGCTAATGAAAAACTGTTTTTT; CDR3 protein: CASSQTGEANEKLFF
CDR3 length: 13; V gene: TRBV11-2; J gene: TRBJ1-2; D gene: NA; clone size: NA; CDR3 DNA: TGTGCCAGCAGCGAGGTCCAAAGCTATGGCTACACCTTC; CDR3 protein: CASSEVQSYGYTF
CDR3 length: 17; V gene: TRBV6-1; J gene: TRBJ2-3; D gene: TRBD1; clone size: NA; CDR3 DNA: TGTGCCAGCAGTGGGGGACAGGGCCCTTCATTCACAGATACGCAGTATTTT; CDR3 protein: CASSGGQGPSFTDTQYF
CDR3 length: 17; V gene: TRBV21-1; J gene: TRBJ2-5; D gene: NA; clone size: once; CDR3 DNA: TGTGCCAGCAGCAAAACTAGCGGGAGAGCCACCAAGGAGACCCAGTACTTC; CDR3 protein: CASSKTSGRATKETQYF